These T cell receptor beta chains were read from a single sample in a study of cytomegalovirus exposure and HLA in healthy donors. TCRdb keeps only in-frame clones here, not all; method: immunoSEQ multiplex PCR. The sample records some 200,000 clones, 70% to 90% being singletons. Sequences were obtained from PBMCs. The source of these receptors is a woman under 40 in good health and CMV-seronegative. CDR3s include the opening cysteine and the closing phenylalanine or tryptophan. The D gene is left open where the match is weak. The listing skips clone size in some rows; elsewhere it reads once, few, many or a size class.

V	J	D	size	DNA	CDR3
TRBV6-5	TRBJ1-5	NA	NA	TGTGCCAGCAGTTACTCATCGGGGGGCGGTCAGCCCCAGCATTTT	CASSYSSGGGQPQHF
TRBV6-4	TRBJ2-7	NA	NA	TGTGCCAGCAGTGACTCGTCCCCCAACTCCTACGAGCAGTACTTC	CASSDSSPNSYEQYF
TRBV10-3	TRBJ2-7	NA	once	TGTGCCACCTTAGCGGATCAGGCCTCCTACGAGCAGTACTTC	CATLADQASYEQYF
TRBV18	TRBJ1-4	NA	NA	TGTGCCAGCTCACCCGGTGCAACTAATGAAAAACTGTTTTTT	CASSPGATNEKLFF
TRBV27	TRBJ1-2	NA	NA	TGTGCCAGCAGTTTATCCGGGGGTCCCACCTATGGCTACACCTTC	CASSLSGGPTYGYTF
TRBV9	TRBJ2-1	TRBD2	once	TGTGCCAGCAGCGTAGCTACGGGGGGGGCAGCTTTCTACAATGAGCAGTTCTTC	CASSVATGGAAFYNEQFF
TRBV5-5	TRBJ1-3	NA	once	TGTGCCAGCAGCTACGGTATGGCAGGGGCATATGGAAACACCATATATTTT	CASSYGMAGAYGNTIYF
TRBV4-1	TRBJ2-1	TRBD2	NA	TGCGCCAGCAGCCAAGAGGTTAGCGGGAGATCGGCCTACAATGAGCAGTTCTTC	CASSQEVSGRSAYNEQFF
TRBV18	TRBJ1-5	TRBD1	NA	TGTGCCAGCTCACGCGGGACAGGGAGCAATCAGCCCCAGCATTTT	CASSRGTGSNQPQHF
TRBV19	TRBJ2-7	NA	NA	TGTGCCAGTACCCCCTCGGTTGCCTTAAGCTCCTACGAGCAGTACTTC	CASTPSVALSSYEQYF
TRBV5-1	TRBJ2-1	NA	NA	TGCGCCAGCAGCTTAGCGACAGCAAGCTCCTACAATGAGCAGTTCTTC	CASSLATASSYNEQFF
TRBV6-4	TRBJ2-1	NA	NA	TGTGCCAGCAGACCCGAACTTAGCTCCTACAATGAGCAGTTCTTC	CASRPELSSYNEQFF
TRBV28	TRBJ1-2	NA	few	TGTGCCAGCAGTTTATTCGGAGGGTGGGGTGGCTACACCTTC	CASSLFGGWGGYTF
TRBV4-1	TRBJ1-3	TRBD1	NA	TGCGCCAGCAGCGATTGGGACAGCTCTGGAAACACCATATATTTT	CASSDWDSSGNTIYF
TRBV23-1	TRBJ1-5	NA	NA	TGCGCCAGCGCCCGACAGACCAGCAATCAGCCCCAGCATTTT	CASARQTSNQPQHF
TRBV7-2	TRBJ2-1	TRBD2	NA	TGTGCCAGCAGATCAGCGGGGCCCAACAATGAGCAGTTCTTC	CASRSAGPNNEQFF
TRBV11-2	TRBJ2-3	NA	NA	TGTGCCAGCAGCTTAGCTGGCAGGGTGCGAGATACGCAGTATTTT	CASSLAGRVRDTQYF
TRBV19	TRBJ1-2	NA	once	TGTGCCAGTAGTATCTCGACAGGAAACTATGGCTACACCTTC	CASSISTGNYGYTF
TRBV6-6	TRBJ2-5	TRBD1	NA	TGTGCCAGCAGCCGACCGGGACAGGGGGAGGAGACCCAGTACTTC	CASSRPGQGEETQYF
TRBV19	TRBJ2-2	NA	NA	TGTGCCAGTAGTATAGGACTAGGGAACACCGGGGAGCTGTTTTTT	CASSIGLGNTGELFF
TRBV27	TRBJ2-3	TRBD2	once	TGTGCCAGCAGTTTCTCTAGACTAGCTGGCACAGATACGCAGTATTTT	CASSFSRLAGTDTQYF
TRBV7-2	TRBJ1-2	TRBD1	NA	TGTGCCAGCAACAAACAGGGGGCAGCTAACTATGGCTACACCTTC	CASNKQGAANYGYTF
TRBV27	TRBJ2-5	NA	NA	TGTGCCAGCAGCCCCTTAGGAGTCAGGGTGGACCAAGAGACCCAGTACTTC	CASSPLGVRVDQETQYF
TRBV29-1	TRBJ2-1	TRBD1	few	TGCAGCGTTGTGAGACAGGGGAACAATGAGCAGTTCTTC	CSVVRQGNNEQFF
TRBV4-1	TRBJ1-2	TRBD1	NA	TGCGCCAGCAGCCAGGCAGGGGGCGCGGATGGCTACACCTTC	CASSQAGGADGYTF
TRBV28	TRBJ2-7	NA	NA	TGTGCCAGCAGTTTAGACCAGGGATACGAGCAGTACTTC	CASSLDQGYEQYF
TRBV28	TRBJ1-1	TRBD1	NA	TGTGCCAGCAGACCCGAAGGACAGGGGTCGAACGGTTGGACTGAAGCTTTCTTT	CASRPEGQGSNGWTEAFF
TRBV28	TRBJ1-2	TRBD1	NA	TGTGCCAGCAGTACCCCGGGACAGGGGCGCTATGGCTACACCTTC	CASSTPGQGRYGYTF
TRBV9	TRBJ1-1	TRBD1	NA	TGTGCCAGCAGCACCGCGACAGGGGGCGAGACTGAAGCTTTCTTT	CASSTATGGETEAFF
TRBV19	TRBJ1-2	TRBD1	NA	TGTGCCAGTAGTCCTCCTAGACAGGGGGTAAACTATGGCTACACCTTC	CASSPPRQGVNYGYTF
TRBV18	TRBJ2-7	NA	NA	TGTGCCAGCTCACGGACGGGTCCGGGGGAGCAGTACTTC	CASSRTGPGEQYF
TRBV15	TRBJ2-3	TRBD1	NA	TGTGCCACCAGCAGCTCCGGGACAGGGGGCCCTAGCACAGATACGCAGTATTTT	CATSSSGTGGPSTDTQYF
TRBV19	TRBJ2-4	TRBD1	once	TGTGCCAGTAGTCTCCTCGGGACAGGGAGGAACATTCAGTACTTC	CASSLLGTGRNIQYF
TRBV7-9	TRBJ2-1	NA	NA	TGTGCCAGCAGCTTAGGAGGAGGGCCCCATGAGCAGTTCTTC	CASSLGGGPHEQFF
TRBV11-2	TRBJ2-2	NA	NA	TGTGCCAGCAGCTTAGGCCAACCTCAAGGGGTGAGCGGGGAGCTGTTTTTT	CASSLGQPQGVSGELFF
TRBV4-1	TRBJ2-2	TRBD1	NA	TGCGCCAGCAGCCAACTAGACAGGGGAAGGACCGGGGAGCTGTTTTTT	CASSQLDRGRTGELFF
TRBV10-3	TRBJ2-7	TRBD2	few	TGTGCCATCGGGCTAGCGGGAGGGGAAGAGCAGTACTTC	CAIGLAGGEEQYF
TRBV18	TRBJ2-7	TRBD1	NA	TGTGCCAGCTCACCACCGGGACAGGGTTCCTACGAGCAGTACTTC	CASSPPGQGSYEQYF
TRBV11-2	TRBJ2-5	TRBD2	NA	TGTGCCAGCAGCCACAGACTAGCGGGGGGGCCAGAGACCCAGTACTTC	CASSHRLAGGPETQYF
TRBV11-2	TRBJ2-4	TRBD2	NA	TGTGCCAGCAGCGGACTAGCGGGGGTAGCACTCAAAAACATTCAGTACTTC	CASSGLAGVALKNIQYF
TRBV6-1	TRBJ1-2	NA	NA	TGTGCCAGCAGTGTAGACCCAGGGGTTGCAAACTATGGCTACACCTTC	CASSVDPGVANYGYTF
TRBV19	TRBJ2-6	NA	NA	TGTGCCAGTAGTATTGTGGCGGGGGGGGCCAACGTCCTGACTTTC	CASSIVAGGANVLTF
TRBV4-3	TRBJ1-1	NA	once	TGCGCCAGCAGCCGAGACCCAGGTCTTTTGGGTGAAGCTTTCTTT	CASSRDPGLLGEAFF
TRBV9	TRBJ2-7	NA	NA	TGTGCCAGCAGCGTTTCGGTCGGGGAGGGGGACTACGAGCAGTACTTC	CASSVSVGEGDYEQYF
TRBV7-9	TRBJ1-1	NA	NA	TGTGCCAGCAGCTTAGAGGCCACAGGAACTGAAGCTTTCTTT	CASSLEATGTEAFF
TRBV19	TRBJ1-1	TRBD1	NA	TGTGCCAGTAGCGCTACAGGGGAGACTGAAGCTTTCTTT	CASSATGETEAFF
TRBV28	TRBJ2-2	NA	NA	TGTGCCAGCAGTTTTCATCAGGCCGCCGGGGAGCTGTTTTTT	CASSFHQAAGELFF
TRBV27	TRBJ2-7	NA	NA	TGTGCCAGCAGTCCAACCCGACAGGCCTACGAGCAGTACTTC	CASSPTRQAYEQYF
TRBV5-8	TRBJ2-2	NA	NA	TGTGCCAGCAGCTTGTCCAGGCCAATTAACACCGGGGAGCTGTTTTTT	CASSLSRPINTGELFF
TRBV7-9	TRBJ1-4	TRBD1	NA	TGTGCCAGCAGCTTAGAGGGACAGGCTAATGAAAAACTGTTTTTT	CASSLEGQANEKLFF
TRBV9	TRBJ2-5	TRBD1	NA	TGTGCCAGCAGCGTATTGGGACAGGGAGTAGAGACCCAGTACTTC	CASSVLGQGVETQYF
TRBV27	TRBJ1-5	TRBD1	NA	TGTGCCAGCAGTTTAAGGGGTCTGGACAGGGGGCATCGGCTCAATCAGCCCCAGCATTTT	CASSLRGLDRGHRLNQPQHF